These 28 T cell receptor beta chains came from one sample sequenced in a study of T-cell memory formation after mild COVID-19. TCRdb analysed the 5' RACE reads with MiXCR anew, one entry per CDR3 protein. Among 500,000 to 650,000 distinct CDR3 sequences listed, about a fifth were seen once. Sequenced: PBMCs or a T cell subset sorted from them (not recorded which). These receptors originate from an adult woman who had mild COVID-19 (a few samples of this study predate the infection). Cell type and time point are not known.

This chain joins TRBV24-1 and TRBJ2-1; D call uncertain. With 5 bases removed from V and 5 bases from J, the gap between germline ends came to 6 bases. The CDR3 totals 12 residues. Germline V gene sequence: CDR1 KGHDR, CDR2 SFDVKD. The chain's CDR3 is CATSGGNNEQFF. As DNA, the CDR3 is TGTGCCACCAGTGGGGGTAACAATGAGCAGTTCTTC.

The rearrangement uses TRBV7-8 and TRBJ1-1; maybe TRBD1 (5 bases). In germline, CDR1 is SGHVS, CDR2 FQNEAQ. V was trimmed by 1 base and J by 2 bases, leaving 11 bases between them. This CDR3 spans 15 amino acids. CDR3 sequence reads: CASSLVSGPNTEAFF. The CDR3 DNA is TGTGCCAGCAGCTTAGTATCAGGGCCCAACACTGAAGCTTTCTTT.

The table lists this clonotype with many counts. V gene TRBV29-1 combines with J gene TRBJ2-3, with TRBD2 matching 8 bases. The V segment lost 6 bases and the J segment 0 bases; nucleotides outside the gene matches: 2. Per the germline V gene, CDR1 is SQVTM and CDR2 is ANQGSEA. The CDR3 length is 13 residues. The DNA of the CDR3 is TGCAGCGTCCGGGAGGGGAGCACAGATACGCAGTATTTT. It codes for CSVREGSTDTQYF.

This clonotype was seen a handful of times. The V call is TRBV30, the J call TRBJ2-2; 7 bases map to TRBD1. CDR1 GTSNPN and CDR2 SVGIG come from the germline V gene (reference sequence). CDR3 length equals 15 residues. V lost 0 bases and J lost 1; bases outside the gene matches: 2. The CDR3 reads CAWSVGGGNTGELFF. In DNA, the CDR3 is TGTGCCTGGAGTGTAGGGGGCGGGAACACCGGGGAGCTGTTTTTT. Full variable domain (outside the CDR3, taken from reference TRBV30 and TRBJ2-2): SQTIHQWPATLVQPVGSPLSLECTVEGTSNPNLYWYRQAAGRGLQLLFYSVGIGQISSEVPQNLSASRPQDRQFILSSKKLLLSDSGFYLCAWSVGGGNTGELFFGEGSRLTVL.

The chain combines TRBV4-2 with TRBJ1-4, with D maybe TRBD1 (5 bases). CDR3 length equals 16 residues. Trimming left V 0 bases short and J 6 bases short, with 14 bases between. Germline CDR1 LGHNA, CDR2 YNFKEQ. The CDR3 coding sequence is TGTGCCAGCAGCCAAGACCGAGGGGCCAGTTATGAAAAACTGTTTTTT. It is translated as CASSQDRGASYEKLFF.

The chain employs TRBV5-6 and TRBJ2-7; 7 bases agree with TRBD1. Trimming removed 4 bases from V and 2 bases from J; junction bases left unmatched: 9. The CDR3 is made up of 15 amino acids. The germline CDR1 and CDR2 sequences are SGHDT and YYEEEE. CDR3 in amino acids: CASSRRDRVPYEQYF. CDR3 nucleotides: TGTGCCAGCAGCCGTCGGGACAGAGTCCCCTACGAGCAGTACTTC.

In regard to this clonotype: At one end the junction does not follow the germline gene, possibly because of a read error. The chain links TRBV7-6 to TRBJ2-5; D is perhaps TRBD1 or TRBD2 (5 bases each). CDR3 length: 15 residues. CDR1 is SGHVS, CDR2 FNYEAQ, per germline. The CDR3 DNA follows: TGTGCCAGCAGCCCCCGTACGAGGGACCATGAGACCCAGTACTTC. Its protein product is CASSPRTRDHETQYF.

In its sample, this clonotype was seen a few times. The chain combines TRBV7-8 with TRBJ2-7, with D maybe TRBD2 (6 bases). Germline CDR1 SGHVS, CDR2 FQNEAQ. This CDR3 comprises 15 residues. V dropped 7 bases and J dropped 5 bases, with 21 bases sitting between them. In DNA, the CDR3 is TGTGCCAGCACCCTCCCCGTGGCGGGAACGGACGAGCAGTACTTC. Its translation: CASTLPVAGTDEQYF.

This clonotype was counted only a few times. The genes are TRBV24-1 and TRBJ2-2, with 13 bases that match TRBD2. The J segment lost 9 bases and the V segment lost 4 bases, leaving 7 bases of the junction unmatched. CDR3 size: 16 residues. In germline, CDR1 is KGHDR, CDR2 SFDVKD. The chain's CDR3 is CATSDRGTSGARELFF. In DNA, the CDR3 is TGTGCCACCAGTGACCGAGGGACTAGCGGGGCCAGGGAGCTGTTTTTT.

This clonotype has a single count. The chain recombines TRBV19 with TRBJ1-2, with D maybe TRBD1 (5 bases). This CDR3 is built from 15 residues. Trimming removed 5 bases from V and 5 bases from J, with 18 bases in between. CDR1 and CDR2 (germline): LNHDA, SQIVND (reference sequence). CDR3 region: CASSARVPREYGYTF. The CDR3 DNA reads TGTGCCAGTAGTGCCAGGGTCCCAAGGGAGTATGGCTACACCTTC.

Remarks on this clonotype: The junction departs from the called germline gene at one end, perhaps through a read error. The chain employs TRBV7-7 and TRBJ2-2, with 8 bases aligning to TRBD2. This CDR3 region has 17 residues. Germline loops: CDR1 SSHAT, CDR2 FNYEAQ (reference sequence). The CDR3 spells CASSYTPGGVNTGELFF. The CDR3 DNA sequence: TGTGCTAGCAGTTATACCCCCGGGGGGGTGAACACCGGGGAGCTGTTTTTT.

The rearrangement joins TRBV18 to TRBJ1-1; D possibly corresponds to TRBD1 (5 bases). Trimming stripped 2 bases from V and 4 bases from J, with 20 bases between. The CDR3 runs to 17 residues. Germline CDR1 and CDR2: KGHSH and LQKENI. The CDR3 spells CASSPNMVSGVATEAFF. The DNA of the CDR3 is TGTGCCAGCTCACCAAATATGGTTTCGGGGGTTGCCACTGAAGCTTTCTTT.

This clonotype was recorded a few times. The chain recombines TRBV20-1 with TRBJ1-2; D unresolved. CDR3 size: 13 residues. Trimming took off 4 bases at V and 4 bases at J, with 13 bases between the two ends. Germline CDR1 and CDR2: DFQATT and SNEGSKA (reference sequence). The CDR3 protein is CSATPVGSYGYTF. DNA of the CDR3: TGCAGTGCTACCCCGGTGGGGAGCTATGGCTACACCTTC.

This clonotype was recorded a few times. This rearrangement joins TRBV4-3 to TRBJ2-1; D gene uncertain. The CDR3 is 14 residues long. Germline loops: CDR1 LGHNA, CDR2 YSLEER. The V and J ends lost 0 bases and 4 bases respectively, with 7 bases between them. This CDR3 is CASSQERLYNEQFF. The CDR3, as DNA: TGCGCCAGCAGCCAAGAAAGACTTTACAATGAGCAGTTCTTC.

The V gene is TRBV20-1, the J gene TRBJ2-7; perhaps TRBD1 as D (5 bases). CDR3 size: 13 residues. Per germline, CDR1 DFQATT and CDR2 SNEGSKA (reference sequence). Trimming removed 5 bases from V and 3 bases from J, with 14 bases in between. CDR3 in DNA: TGCAGTGCTGGATTAGGGGTGGACTACGAGCAGTACTTC. It yields the protein CSAGLGVDYEQYF.

In this sample, this clonotype turned up a few times. The chain uses TRBV18 and TRBJ2-3, with a possible D match to TRBD2 (6 bases). V was pared by 3 bases and J by 1 base, with 20 bases between. The CDR3 runs 18 residues. The germline V gene has CDR1 KGHSH and CDR2 LQKENI. The DNA of the CDR3 is TGTGCCAGCTCACCCCATCCACTGCGCGGGAAAGGCACAGATACGCAGTATTTT. Translated, it gives CASSPHPLRGKGTDTQYF.

This chain connects TRBV2 to TRBJ1-5, with 11 positions matching TRBD1. Germline V gene data show CDR1 as SNHLY and CDR2 as FYNNEI. Trimming at V came to 2 bases and at J to 7 bases, leaving 1 base not matched to a gene. The CDR3 totals 14 residues. CDR3: CASSERTGGQPQHF. The CDR3 DNA sequence: TGTGCCAGCAGTGAACGGACAGGGGGCCAGCCCCAGCATTTT.

This clonotype was seen only a few times. The CDR3 protein is CASSLLGQGYTEAFF. The DNA of the CDR3 is TGTGCCAGCAGCTTACTGGGACAGGGGTACACTGAAGCTTTCTTT. V is TRBV7-2 and J is TRBJ1-1; TRBD1 matches at 10 bases. The CDR3 totals 15 residues. CDR1 and CDR2 (germline): SGHTA, FQGNSA. Trimming at V came to 2 bases and at J to 3 bases, leaving 3 bases not matched to a gene.

The chain employs TRBV2 and TRBJ2-5; no definite D call. This CDR3 has 12 residues. Trimming shortened V by 1 base and J by 4 bases, and 4 bases separated the two germline ends. Germline lookup yields CDR1 SNHLY and CDR2 FYNNEI. This chain's CDR3 is CASSEEAETQYF. The CDR3 nucleotides read TGTGCCAGCAGTGAAGAGGCAGAGACCCAGTACTTC.

The rearrangement uses TRBV6-5 and TRBJ2-5, with TRBD2 identical over 9 bases. The germline V gene has CDR1 MNHEY and CDR2 SVGAGI. The CDR3 spans 15 residues. The J segment lost 2 bases and the V segment lost 6 bases, leaving 7 bases of the junction unmatched. This CDR3 reads CASSLSGGIQETQYF. In DNA form, the CDR3 reads TGTGCCAGCAGCCTCAGCGGGGGGATTCAAGAGACCCAGTACTTC.

This clonotype was seen just once. This chain links TRBV4-3 with TRBJ1-6, with D possibly TRBD1 on 5 matching bases. V dropped 0 bases and J dropped 7 bases, with 10 bases sitting between them. The CDR3 consists of 15 residues. Germline CDR1 reads LGHNA; CDR2 reads YSLEER. This CDR3 reads CASSQDGGGNSPLHF. CDR3 DNA: TGCGCCAGCAGCCAAGATGGGGGTGGCAATTCACCCCTCCACTTT.

The table lists this clonotype with a few counts. The gene calls are TRBV6-6 and TRBJ2-5; D is ambiguous. Looked up from germline, CDR1 is MNHNY and CDR2 is SVGAGI (reference sequence). The CDR3 is 13 amino acids. V was trimmed by 2 bases and J by 3 bases, leaving 7 bases between them. In DNA form, the CDR3 reads TGTGCCAGCAGTTACGGGGAAGAAGAGACCCAGTACTTC. Its translation: CASSYGEEETQYF.

The sample holds a few counts of this clonotype. This rearrangement joins TRBV29-1 to TRBJ2-1; 9 bases align to TRBD2. The J segment lost 8 bases and the V segment lost 6 bases, leaving 23 bases of the junction unmatched. CDR3 size: 18 residues. CDR1 SQVTM and CDR2 ANQGSEA come from the germline V gene. The CDR3 loop is CSVRGGRLAELPEDEQFF. The DNA for the CDR3 is TGCAGCGTCCGAGGGGGACGACTAGCGGAACTCCCGGAGGATGAGCAGTTCTTC.

This clonotype turned up a few times. The chain couples TRBV10-3 to TRBJ2-1, with 10 nucleotides matching TRBD1. Germline V gene data show CDR1 as ENHRY and CDR2 as SYGVKD. V was clipped by 7 bases and J by 5 bases; unmatched bases: 11. CDR3 length equals 16 residues. CDR3 amino acids: CAITPNLGTGDNEQFF. CDR3 DNA: TGTGCCATCACGCCGAACCTCGGGACAGGGGACAATGAGCAGTTCTTC.

CDR3 residues: CASSYGTAYGYTF. The CDR3 DNA sequence: TGTGCCAGCAGTTACGGGACGGCCTATGGCTACACCTTC. The V and J genes are TRBV12-3 or TRBV12-4 and TRBJ1-2, with a possible D match to TRBD1 (5 bases). V lost 4 bases to trimming and J lost 4 bases, with 10 bases between them. The CDR3 length is 13 residues.

This clonotype came up a few times. The rearrangement links TRBV4-2 to TRBJ2-1; 7 bases fit TRBD2. The length of the CDR3 is 16 residues. The germline V gene encodes CDR1 LGHNA and CDR2 YNFKEQ. Unmatched junction bases numbered 13, after V lost 4 bases and J lost 7 bases. The CDR3 DNA is TGTGCCAGCAGCCCTGGGAAGCGGGGTCTAGAGAATGAGCAGTTCTTC. It specifies CASSPGKRGLENEQFF.

There are a few counts of this clonotype. The V gene is TRBV7-8, the J gene TRBJ1-5; D is possibly TRBD1 (5 bases). Germline V gene sequence: CDR1 SGHVS, CDR2 FQNEAQ. Trimming shortened V by 5 bases and J by 7 bases, and 12 bases separated the two germline ends. The CDR3 has 13 residues. The CDR3 DNA sequence: TGTGCCAGCAGCCCGGGGGGGGACCAGCCCCAGCATTTT. This gives the protein CASSPGGDQPQHF.

The chain employs TRBV6-6 and TRBJ1-4; TRBD1 matches at 7 bases. Germline assignment: CDR1 MNHNY and CDR2 SVGAGI (reference sequence). CDR3 length equals 13 residues. Trimming cost V 5 bases and J 5 bases; bases outside gene matches: 2. This CDR3 reads CASSPRGNEKLFF. CDR3 sequence (DNA): TGTGCCAGCAGTCCCAGGGGGAATGAAAAACTGTTTTTT.